The 24 T cell receptor beta chains below come from one sample, sequenced in a study of T cell responses to AZD1222 COVID-19 vaccine. Sequencing used immunoSEQ multiplex PCR; TCRdb keeps in-frame clones, though not all of them. The sample holds 120,000 or so clones, 88% seen once. Source: peripheral blood, taken on day 0 of AZD1222 vaccination. These receptors all stem from an adult in good health.

DNA of the CDR3: TGCAGCGTCTCGGGCAGCTCTGGAAACACCATATATTTT. It translates to CSVSGSSGNTIYF. The chain uses TRBV29-1 and TRBJ1-3, with D unclear. Trimming removed 6 bases at V and 0 bases at J, with 9 bases between. Germline V lookup: CDR1 SQVTM, CDR2 ANQGSEA. This CDR3 has 13 residues.

V and J are TRBV5-4 and TRBJ1-1; the D is unclear. Germline loops: CDR1 SGHNT, CDR2 YYREEE (reference sequence). The V gene lost 0 bases and the J gene lost 7 bases, with 10 bases spanning the gap. The CDR3 is 13 amino acids. This CDR3 is CASSLGSQDEAFF. As DNA, the CDR3 is TGTGCCAGCAGCTTGGGCAGTCAGGATGAAGCTTTCTTT.

This chain uses TRBV29-1 with TRBJ1-4, with TRBD1 identical over 10 bases. Germline loops: CDR1 SQVTM, CDR2 ANQGSEA. The CDR3 is 15 residues long. After removal of 1 base from V and 5 bases from J, the junction contained 4 bases not matched to a gene. CDR3 nucleotide sequence: TGCAGCGTTGAAGGTGCGGGACAGGGGAATGAAAAACTGTTTTTT. Protein sequence: CSVEGAGQGNEKLFF. The full variable domain, rest sourced from reference TRBV29-1 and TRBJ1-4, is SAVISQKPSRDICQRGTSLTIQCQVDSQVTMMFWYRQQPGQSLTLIATANQGSEATYESGFVIDKFPISRPNLTFSTLTVSNMSPEDSSIYLCSVEGAGQGNEKLFFGSGTQLSVL.

The chain links TRBV18 to TRBJ2-7; either TRBD1 or TRBD2 may supply D (6 bases each). This CDR3 is 13 amino acids long. Trimming stripped 4 bases from V and 5 bases from J, with 12 bases between. The germline CDR1 and CDR2 sequences are KGHSH and LQKENI. CDR3 sequence: CASSLTGGHEQYF. In DNA, the CDR3 is TGTGCCAGCTCACTAACCGGGGGCCACGAGCAGTACTTC. The full variable domain, its missing parts supplied by reference TRBV18 and TRBJ2-7, is NAGVMQNPRHLVRRRGQEARLRCSPMKGHSHVYWYRQLPEEGLKFMVYLQKENIIDESGMPKERFSAEFPKEGPSILRIQQVVRGDSAAYFCASSLTGGHEQYFGPGTRLTVT.

This chain connects TRBV7-9 to TRBJ2-1; 13 positions match TRBD2. After removal of 7 bases from V and 7 bases from J, the junction contained 7 bases not matched to a gene. CDR1 and CDR2 from the germline V gene are SEHNR and FQNEAQ (reference sequence). The CDR3 covers 15 residues. CDR3 coding DNA: TGTGCCAGCAACCCCGGACTAGCGGGAGTGAATGAGCAGTTCTTC. The encoded protein is CASNPGLAGVNEQFF.

The chain employs TRBV5-6 and TRBJ1-5, with 8 bases identical to TRBD1. Germline V gives CDR1 SGHDT, CDR2 YYEEEE. V lost 0 bases, J lost 3 bases, and 5 bases stayed unmatched. The CDR3 has 16 amino acids. The CDR3 DNA is TGTGCCAGCAGCTTGGGTATGGGACAGGACAATCAGCCCCAGCATTTT. Its translation: CASSLGMGQDNQPQHF.

The rearrangement links TRBV28 to TRBJ2-7; D gene unclear. This CDR3 is 14 amino acids long. CDR1 and CDR2 (germline): MDHEN, SYDVKM. V lost 7 bases, J lost 0 bases, and 13 bases lay in between. CDR3 in DNA: TGTGCCAGCACCAATGCCGGGCCCTCCTACGAGCAGTACTTC. Translated: CASTNAGPSYEQYF.

V gene TRBV9 combines with J gene TRBJ1-1; D call uncertain. V was pared by 5 bases and J by 2 bases, with 13 bases between. The germline V gene has CDR1 SGDLS and CDR2 YYNGEE. This CDR3 comprises 14 residues. The CDR3 loop is CASSQATRNTEAFF. CDR3 in DNA: TGTGCCAGCAGTCAGGCGACGAGAAACACTGAAGCTTTCTTT.

The chain carries TRBV12-3 or TRBV12-4 and TRBJ1-5; D uncertain. The CDR3 consists of 12 residues. Trimming removed 5 bases from V and 13 bases from J, with 15 bases in between. The CDR3 loop is CASSQIPELQHF. CDR3 nucleotides: TGTGCCAGCAGTCAGATACCCGAACTACAGCATTTT.

The chain links TRBV18 to TRBJ2-2, with D tentatively TRBD2 (6 bases). The germline CDR1 and CDR2 sequences are KGHSH and LQKENI. The length of the CDR3 is 15 residues. The V and J ends lost 5 bases and 5 bases respectively, with 15 bases between them. The CDR3 DNA is TGTGCCAGCTCAAAGCCCGGGACTCTTACCGGGGAGCTGTTTTTT. Translation: CASSKPGTLTGELFF.

V gene TRBV12-2 combines with J gene TRBJ2-3; TRBD2 is taken as the D call from the table, unchecked against the DNA. TRBV12-2 is shown as a pseudogene. This CDR3 spans 16 amino acids. The CDR3 DNA reads as TGTGCAAGTCGTAGACTGAGCGGGGGGCGGACAGATACGCAGTATTTT. Protein sequence: CASRRLSGGRTDTQYF.

The chain has TRBV29-1 and TRBJ1-2; maybe TRBD1 (5 bases). The CDR3 sequence is 12 residues long. Germline CDR1 is SQVTM and CDR2 is ANQGSEA. Trimming took 5 bases from V and 10 from J, leaving 17 bases between them. The DNA of the CDR3 is TGCAGCGTTCACTCGGGACCCACCACCTACACCTTC. Its translation: CSVHSGPTTYTF.

This clone appeared a few times. The chain couples TRBV28 to TRBJ1-6, with D possibly matching TRBD1 (6 bases). Trimming took off 3 bases at V and 10 bases at J, with 28 bases between the two ends. The CDR3 has 19 amino acids. The germline gives CDR1 MDHEN, CDR2 SYDVKM. CDR3 sequence reads: CASSFALGPTGSLKSPLHF. The DNA for the CDR3 is TGTGCCAGCAGTTTCGCCTTAGGTCCGACAGGTTCGTTGAAGTCACCCCTCCACTTT.

The rearrangement uses TRBV9 and TRBJ2-3, with D tentatively TRBD2 (7 bases). Trimming removed 8 bases from V and 6 bases from J, with 22 bases in between. The CDR3 has 15 residues. Germline values: CDR1 SGDLS, CDR2 YYNGEE. The CDR3 DNA is TGTGCCAGACCCGCCCAGACGGGGAGGGGGGATACGCAGTATTTT. Its translation: CARPAQTGRGDTQYF.

This clone was seen only once. V is TRBV2 and J is TRBJ1-2; 9 nucleotides line up with TRBD1. Germline V lookup: CDR1 SNHLY, CDR2 FYNNEI. After removal of 5 bases from V and 8 bases from J, the junction contained 6 bases not matched to a gene. There are 13 residues in the CDR3. CDR3 in DNA: TGTGCCAGCAGTCGTACAGGGGGCGAAGGCTACACCTTC. It translates to CASSRTGGEGYTF.

This clone has a single count. This rearrangement joins TRBV19 to TRBJ2-7, with 8 bases lining up with TRBD1. V was clipped by 5 bases and J by 0 bases; unmatched bases: 6. Germline lookup yields CDR1 LNHDA and CDR2 SQIVND (reference sequence). The CDR3 spans 15 residues. CDR3 amino acids: CASSQIQGASYEQYF. The DNA of the CDR3 is TGTGCCAGTAGTCAAATTCAGGGGGCCTCCTACGAGCAGTACTTC. Looking up the rest from reference TRBV19 and TRBJ2-7 gives the full variable domain: DGGITQSPKYLFRKEGQNVTLSCEQNLNHDAMYWYRQDPGQGLRLIYYSQIVNDFQKGDIAEGYSVSREKKESFPLTVTSAQKNPTAFYLCASSQIQGASYEQYFGPGTRLTVT.

This clone was observed a handful of times. This chain uses TRBV5-1 with TRBJ2-2; no clear D gene. There are 17 residues in the CDR3. V lost 4 bases to trimming and J lost 4 bases, with 20 bases between them. In germline, CDR1 is SGHRS, CDR2 YFSETQ. In DNA form, the CDR3 reads TGCGCCAGCAGCCCTTTCATAGGACGTCAGCTCACCGGGGAGCTGTTTTTT. Its protein product is CASSPFIGRQLTGELFF.

The V gene is TRBV29-1, the J gene TRBJ2-5; a weak D match, TRBD2 (6 bases). CDR1 is SQVTM and CDR2 is ANQGSEA in the germline V gene. The CDR3 has 15 residues. Trimming stripped 4 bases from V and 3 bases from J, with 18 bases between. CDR3 bases: TGCAGCGTTGTACCCTTGGAAGGGAGGAAAGAGACCCAGTACTTC. Translated, it gives CSVVPLEGRKETQYF.

On this clone: Germline and junction disagree at one end, which may indicate a read error. The chain uses TRBV20-1 and TRBJ2-2, with D possibly TRBD2 on 5 matching bases. The CDR3 runs to 11 residues. Germline assignment: CDR1 DFQATT and CDR2 SNEGSKA (reference sequence). CDR3 loop: CSARGPGELFF. DNA for the CDR3: TGCAGTGCCAGAGGGCCCGGGGAGCTGTTTTTT.

V is TRBV27 and J is TRBJ2-5; 7 nucleotides line up with TRBD2. The germline V gene has CDR1 MNHEY and CDR2 SMNVEV (reference sequence). V trimming: 4 bases; J trimming: 8 bases; junction bases outside the gene matches: 4. The CDR3 has 12 residues. The DNA of the CDR3 is TGTGCCAGCAGTTGGCCGGGGGGAACCCAGTACTTC. Protein product: CASSWPGGTQYF.

The rearrangement uses TRBV3-1 (or the pseudogene TRBV3-2) and TRBJ1-6, with TRBD1 matching over 9 bases. Per germline, CDR1 LGHDT and CDR2 YNNKEL (reference sequence). The CDR3 consists of 15 residues. Trimming took 5 bases from V and 10 from J; bases not matched to a gene: 9. The CDR3 bases are TGTGCCAGCAGCTCTCGGGGACAGGGAAGCTCACCCCTCCACTTT. The encoded protein is CASSSRGQGSSPLHF.

This clone was recorded a few times. This chain joins TRBV27 and TRBJ1-3; D remains ambiguous. Trimming took 7 bases from V and 0 from J, leaving 13 bases between them. Germline CDR1 MNHEY, CDR2 SMNVEV (reference sequence). The CDR3 is 15 residues long. The CDR3 bases are TGTGCCAGCAAGAGCAGTAGTGACTCTGGAAACACCATATATTTT. Its translation is CASKSSSDSGNTIYF.

This chain uses TRBV29-1 with TRBJ2-5, with D unresolved. Germline V gene sequence: CDR1 SQVTM, CDR2 ANQGSEA. Trimming removed 4 bases at V and 10 bases at J, with 13 bases between. This CDR3 is 11 amino acids long. The CDR3 nucleotides read TGCAGCGTTGGAATCGCCCTGGGCCAGTACTTC. Amino acids: CSVGIALGQYF.

The CDR3 here is CASSLVRTSYEQYF. In DNA form, the CDR3 reads TGTGCCAGCAGCTTGGTTAGGACCTCCTACGAGCAGTACTTC. The rearrangement links TRBV5-8 to TRBJ2-7; D not certain. From germline, CDR1 is SGHTS and CDR2 YDEGEE. The ends were cut back, 0 bases at V and 0 bases at J, with 7 bases in the middle. The CDR3 totals 14 residues.